Each of the 15 T cell receptor beta chains below was sequenced from the same sample in a study of breast tumors, draining lymph nodes, adjacent tissues. The lymph nodes were axillary draining lymph nodes from breast cancer patients. One entry per CDR3 protein results from TCRdb running MiXCR on the multiplex PCR reads. The sample lists about 230,000 distinct CDR3 sequences, about 30% occurring once. Sample: axillary lymph node tissue. The receptors were gathered from a female donor with breast cancer. Some clones in this sample may be carry-over from other donors' samples.

V gene TRBV15 combines with J gene TRBJ1-6; D is unclear. This CDR3 is 19 amino acids long. Deletions cut 3 bases from V and 4 bases from J, with 22 bases between. Germline V CDR1 and CDR2: LNHNV, YYDKDF (reference sequence). The CDR3 bases are TGTGCCACCAGCAGGGCATCCTCAAGTGGTTTCCATTATAATTCACCCCTCCACTTT. Encoded protein: CATSRASSSGFHYNSPLHF.

The table lists this clonotype with many counts. CDR3 amino acids: CATSRTGRYDGEQFF. DNA of the CDR3: TGTGCCACAAGCAGGACAGGGAGGTACGATGGTGAGCAGTTCTTC. V and J are TRBV24-1 and TRBJ2-1; TRBD1 agrees at 8 bases. Germline values: CDR1 KGHDR, CDR2 SFDVKD. There are 15 residues in the CDR3. Trimming removed 10 bases from V and 9 bases from J; junction bases left unmatched: 16.

This clonotype was seen ten or more times. The V call is TRBV6-5, the J call TRBJ2-3; 7 bases align to TRBD2. After removal of 6 bases from V and 2 bases from J, the junction contained 8 bases not matched to a gene. This CDR3 has 15 residues. The germline CDR1 and CDR2 sequences are MNHEY and SVGAGI. CDR3 amino acids: CASRHTSVHTDTQYF. The DNA for the CDR3 is TGTGCCAGCAGGCATACTAGCGTTCACACAGATACGCAGTATTTT.

This clonotype has just a few counts. The chain links TRBV20-1 to TRBJ1-1, with 7 bases matching TRBD1. Germline V CDR1 and CDR2: DFQATT, SNEGSKA (reference sequence). V shed 1 base, J shed 4 bases, and the junction held 3 bases outside the gene matches. The length of the CDR3 is 13 residues. CDR3 region: CSARGQGFTEAFF. CDR3 nucleotides: TGCAGTGCTAGAGGACAGGGCTTCACTGAAGCTTTCTTT.

This clonotype was seen at least ten times. This chain uses TRBV15 with TRBJ1-2; D is ambiguous. V dropped 4 bases and J dropped 1 base, with 16 bases sitting between them. The length of the CDR3 is 16 residues. The germline CDR1 and CDR2 sequences are LNHNV and YYDKDF (reference sequence). CDR3 sequence (DNA): TGTGCCACCAGCAAGGTAGCGGGCCTCTATAACTATGGCTACACCTTC. Translating it yields CATSKVAGLYNYGYTF.

This clonotype came up many times. The gene calls are TRBV5-1 and TRBJ2-3; possibly TRBD2 for D (6 bases). V was trimmed by 6 bases and J by 3 bases, leaving 17 bases between them. The CDR3 spans 15 residues. Germline assignment: CDR1 SGHRS and CDR2 YFSETQ. This chain's CDR3 is CASKPGDSRTDTQYF. The CDR3 DNA follows: TGCGCCAGCAAGCCCGGGGACTCCCGGACAGATACGCAGTATTTT.

This sequence joins TRBV7-2 and TRBJ1-4, with D uncertain. The CDR3 loop spans 13 amino acids. Trimming pared 5 bases from V and 7 bases from J, leaving 11 bases between. Germline V gene sequence: CDR1 SGHTA, CDR2 FQGNSA. CDR3 nucleotides: TGTGCCAGCAGCCGTGCAGCGTTTGAAAAACTGTTTTTT. Residues: CASSRAAFEKLFF.

This clonotype was observed at least ten times. The J gene is TRBJ2-1, the V gene TRBV27; D gene ambiguous. With 3 bases removed from V and 9 bases from J, the gap between germline ends came to 9 bases. Germline lookup yields CDR1 MNHEY and CDR2 SMNVEV (reference sequence). The CDR3 sequence is 12 residues long. In DNA form, the CDR3 reads TGTGCCAGCAGTTTGTTGGGCGGTGAGCAGTTCTTC. Translating it yields CASSLLGGEQFF.

On this clonotype itself: The final CDR3 position lacks the conserved phenylalanine or tryptophan, pointing to a likely read error. The chain is built from TRBV9 and TRBJ2-4, with a possible D match to TRBD2 (6 bases). This CDR3 has 13 residues. Germline-derived CDR1 and CDR2 are SGDLS and YYNGEE. V lost 0 bases, J lost 9 bases, and 10 bases lay in between. This chain's CDR3 is CASSVAVGGIQYS. CDR3 coding DNA: TGTGCCAGCAGCGTAGCTGTCGGGGGCATTCAGTACTCC.

The V call is TRBV20-1, the J call TRBJ1-2; perhaps TRBD1 as D (5 bases). The germline V gene encodes CDR1 DFQATT and CDR2 SNEGSKA (reference sequence). Trimming shortened V by 8 bases and J by 4 bases, and 14 bases separated the two germline ends. The CDR3 has 12 amino acids. CDR3 nucleotides: TGCAGTATTTCAGGGACCTCCTATGGCTACACCTTC. It encodes CSISGTSYGYTF.

The table lists this clonotype with many counts. The genes are TRBV6-1 and TRBJ2-2, with 8 bases identical to TRBD1. Germline assignment: CDR1 MNHNS and CDR2 SASEGT. This CDR3 region has 14 residues. After removal of 6 bases from V and 4 bases from J, the junction contained 4 bases not matched to a gene. The CDR3: CASSATGGTGELFF. The CDR3 nucleotides read TGTGCCAGCAGCGCTACAGGGGGCACCGGGGAGCTGTTTTTT.

This clonotype occurred many times. The rearrangement joins TRBV20-1 to TRBJ2-3; D perhaps matches TRBD2 (6 bases). Germline lookup yields CDR1 DFQATT and CDR2 SNEGSKA (reference sequence). V lost 0 bases to trimming and J lost 0 bases, with 13 bases between them. This CDR3 comprises 16 residues. CDR3 DNA sequence: TGCAGTGCTAGAGAATGGTCGGGACTTAGCACAGATACGCAGTATTTT. This gives the protein CSAREWSGLSTDTQYF.

A few counts support this clonotype. The CDR3 loop is CASSTGQARMNTEAFF. Here the CDR3 DNA reads TGTGCCAGCAGCACCGGACAGGCCCGGATGAACACTGAAGCTTTCTTT. The chain is built from TRBV9 and TRBJ1-1, with 7 bases aligning to TRBD1. This CDR3 comprises 16 residues. Losses at the gene ends were 4 bases for V and 0 bases for J; bases not matched to a gene: 9. Germline V CDR1 and CDR2: SGDLS, YYNGEE.

This clonotype has at least ten counts. This chain uses TRBV5-1 with TRBJ2-7, with 13 bases matching TRBD2. The CDR3 contains 16 residues. V dropped 1 base and J dropped 2; count of bases not matched to a gene: 3. The germline CDR1 and CDR2 sequences are SGHRS and YFSETQ. The CDR3 nucleotides read TGCGCCAGCAGCTTGTCCGGGACTAGCGGGACCTACGAGCAGTACTTC. Translating it yields CASSLSGTSGTYEQYF.

This clonotype showed up many times. The genes are TRBV6-5 and TRBJ1-2, with TRBD1 identical over 7 bases. The CDR3 has 12 residues. CDR1 MNHEY and CDR2 SVGAGI come from the germline V gene. The V segment lost 4 bases and the J segment 8 bases; nucleotides outside the gene matches: 4. In DNA form, the CDR3 reads TGTGCCAGCAGTTTCCCAGGGGGAGGCTACACCTTC. Translated: CASSFPGGGYTF.